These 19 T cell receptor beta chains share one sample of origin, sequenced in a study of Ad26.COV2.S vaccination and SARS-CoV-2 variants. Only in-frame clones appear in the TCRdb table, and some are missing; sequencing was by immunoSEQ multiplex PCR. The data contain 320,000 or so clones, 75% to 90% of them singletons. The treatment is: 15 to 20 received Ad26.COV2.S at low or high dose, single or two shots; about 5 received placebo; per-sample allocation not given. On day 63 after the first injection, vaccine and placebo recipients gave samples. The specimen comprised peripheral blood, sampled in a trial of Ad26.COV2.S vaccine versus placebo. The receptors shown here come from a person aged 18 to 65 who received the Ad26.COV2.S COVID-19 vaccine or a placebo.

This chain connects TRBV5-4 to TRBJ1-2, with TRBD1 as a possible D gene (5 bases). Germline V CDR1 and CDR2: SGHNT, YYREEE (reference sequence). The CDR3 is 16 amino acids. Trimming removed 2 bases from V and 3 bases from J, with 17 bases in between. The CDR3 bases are TGTGCCAGCAGCTTTTATTTTGGGGGGAACTACTATGGCTACACCTTC. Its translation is CASSFYFGGNYYGYTF. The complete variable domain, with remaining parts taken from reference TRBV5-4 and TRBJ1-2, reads ETGVTQSPTHLIKTRGQQVTLRCSSQSGHNTVSWYQQALGQGPQFIFQYYREEENGRGNFPPRFSGLQFPNYSSELNVNALELDDSALYLCASSFYFGGNYYGYTFGSGTRLTVV.

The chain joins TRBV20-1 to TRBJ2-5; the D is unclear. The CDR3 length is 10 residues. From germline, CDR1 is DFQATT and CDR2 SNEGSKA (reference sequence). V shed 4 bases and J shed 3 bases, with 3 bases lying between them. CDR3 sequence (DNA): TGCAGTGCTATTAAAGAGACCCAGTACTTC. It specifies CSAIKETQYF.

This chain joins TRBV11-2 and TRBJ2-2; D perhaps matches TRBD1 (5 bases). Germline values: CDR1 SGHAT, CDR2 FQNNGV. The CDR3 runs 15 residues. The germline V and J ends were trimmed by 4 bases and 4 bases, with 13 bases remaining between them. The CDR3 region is CASSSRSGITGELFF. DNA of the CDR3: TGTGCCAGCAGCTCTAGATCAGGGATCACCGGGGAGCTGTTTTTT.

For the CDR3, the DNA is TGTGCCAGCAGTGACTCCATAGCTTCCGGGGAGCTGTTTTTT. Translated: CASSDSIASGELFF. This chain connects TRBV6-4 to TRBJ2-2; D ambiguous. Trimming removed 0 bases from V and 6 bases from J, with 8 bases in between. The CDR3 sequence is 14 residues long. Germline loops: CDR1 MRHNA, CDR2 SNTAGT.

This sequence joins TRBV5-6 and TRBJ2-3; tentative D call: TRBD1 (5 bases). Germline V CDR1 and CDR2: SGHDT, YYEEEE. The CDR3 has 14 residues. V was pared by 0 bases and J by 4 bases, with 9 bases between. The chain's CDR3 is CASSLVQGPDTQYF. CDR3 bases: TGTGCCAGCAGCTTGGTTCAGGGCCCAGATACGCAGTATTTT.

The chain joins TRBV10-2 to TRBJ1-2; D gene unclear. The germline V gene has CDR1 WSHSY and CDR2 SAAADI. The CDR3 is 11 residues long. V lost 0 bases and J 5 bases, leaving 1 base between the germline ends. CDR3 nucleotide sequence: TGCGCCAGCAGTGAGTCGTATGGCTACACCTTC. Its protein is CASSESYGYTF.

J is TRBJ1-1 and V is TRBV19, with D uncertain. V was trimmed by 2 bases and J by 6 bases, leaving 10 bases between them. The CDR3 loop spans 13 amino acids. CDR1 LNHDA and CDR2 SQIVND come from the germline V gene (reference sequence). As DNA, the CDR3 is TGTGCCAGTAGTATAACCGGGATCGCTGAAGCTTTCTTT. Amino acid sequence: CASSITGIAEAFF.

The CDR3 here is CASSQMTSGGGEQFF. The DNA for the CDR3 is TGCGCCAGCAGCCAAATGACTAGCGGTGGCGGTGAGCAGTTCTTC. V and J are TRBV4-1 and TRBJ2-1; 9 bases align to TRBD2. V lost 2 bases, J lost 9 bases, and 8 bases stayed unmatched. The germline CDR1 and CDR2 sequences are MGHRA and YSYEKL. The length of the CDR3 is 15 residues.

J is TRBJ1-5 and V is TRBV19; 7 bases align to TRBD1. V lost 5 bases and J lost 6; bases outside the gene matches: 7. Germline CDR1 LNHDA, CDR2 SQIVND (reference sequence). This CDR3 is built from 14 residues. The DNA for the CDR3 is TGTGCCAGTAGTGAGGGAGGGGGCTCTCAGCCCCAGCATTTT. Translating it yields CASSEGGGSQPQHF.

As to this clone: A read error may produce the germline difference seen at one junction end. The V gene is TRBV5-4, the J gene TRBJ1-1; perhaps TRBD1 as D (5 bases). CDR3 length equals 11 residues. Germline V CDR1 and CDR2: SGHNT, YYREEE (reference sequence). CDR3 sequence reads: CASSSGTGPSF. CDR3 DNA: TGTGCCAGCAGCTCAGGGACGGGGCCGAGCTTT.

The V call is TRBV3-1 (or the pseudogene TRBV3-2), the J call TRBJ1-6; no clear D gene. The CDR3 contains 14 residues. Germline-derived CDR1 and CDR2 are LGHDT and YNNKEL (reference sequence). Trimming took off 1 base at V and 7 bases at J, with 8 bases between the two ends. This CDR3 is CASSQAGSNSPLHF. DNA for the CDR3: TGTGCCAGCAGCCAAGCCGGATCCAATTCACCCCTCCACTTT.

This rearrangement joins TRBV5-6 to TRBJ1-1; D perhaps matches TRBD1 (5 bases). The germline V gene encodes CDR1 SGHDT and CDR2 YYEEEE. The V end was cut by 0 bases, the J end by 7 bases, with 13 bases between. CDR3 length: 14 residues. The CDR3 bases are TGTGCCAGCAGCTTGGCGGGGCCCCTTGGTGAAGCTTTCTTT. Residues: CASSLAGPLGEAFF.

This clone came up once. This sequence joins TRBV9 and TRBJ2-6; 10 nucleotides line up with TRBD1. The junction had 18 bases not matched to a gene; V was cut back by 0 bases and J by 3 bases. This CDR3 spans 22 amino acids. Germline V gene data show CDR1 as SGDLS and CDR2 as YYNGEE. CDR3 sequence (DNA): TGTGCCAGCAGCGTAGAGGGCCTCCGAGTGGACAGGGGGTTGAGTGGGGCCAACGTCCTGACTTTC. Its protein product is CASSVEGLRVDRGLSGANVLTF.

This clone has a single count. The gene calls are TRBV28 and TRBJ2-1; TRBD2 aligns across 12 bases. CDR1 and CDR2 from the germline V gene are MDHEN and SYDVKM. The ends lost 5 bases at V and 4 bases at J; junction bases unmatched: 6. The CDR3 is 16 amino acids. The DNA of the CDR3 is TGTGCCAGCAGTCCGACTAGCGGGAGTAATTACAATGAGCAGTTCTTC. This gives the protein CASSPTSGSNYNEQFF.

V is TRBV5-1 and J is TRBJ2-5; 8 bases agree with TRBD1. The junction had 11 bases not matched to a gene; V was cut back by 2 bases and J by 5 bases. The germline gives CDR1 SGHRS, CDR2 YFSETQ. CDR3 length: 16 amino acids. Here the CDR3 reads CASSFDRGIGPETQYF. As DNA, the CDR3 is TGCGCCAGCAGCTTTGACAGGGGAATTGGGCCTGAGACCCAGTACTTC.

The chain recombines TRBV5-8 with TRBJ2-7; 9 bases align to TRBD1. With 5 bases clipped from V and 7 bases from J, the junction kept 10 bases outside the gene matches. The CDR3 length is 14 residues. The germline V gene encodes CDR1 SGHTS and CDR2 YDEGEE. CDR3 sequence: CASRPWTGESEQYV. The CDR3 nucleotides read TGTGCCAGCAGGCCCTGGACAGGGGAATCTGAGCAGTACGTC.

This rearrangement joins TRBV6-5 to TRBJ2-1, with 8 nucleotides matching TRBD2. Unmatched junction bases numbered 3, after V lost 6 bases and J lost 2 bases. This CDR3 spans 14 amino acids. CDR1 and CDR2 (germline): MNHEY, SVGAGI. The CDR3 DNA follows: TGTGCCAGCAGAGGACTAGCAACCTACAATGAGCAGTTCTTC. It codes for CASRGLATYNEQFF.

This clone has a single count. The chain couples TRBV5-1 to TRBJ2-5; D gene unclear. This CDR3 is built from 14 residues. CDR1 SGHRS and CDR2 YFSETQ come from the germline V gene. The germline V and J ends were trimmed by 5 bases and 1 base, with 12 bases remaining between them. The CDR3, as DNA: TGCGCCAGCAGGTCAGTTACTACCCAAGAGACCCAGTACTTC. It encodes CASRSVTTQETQYF.

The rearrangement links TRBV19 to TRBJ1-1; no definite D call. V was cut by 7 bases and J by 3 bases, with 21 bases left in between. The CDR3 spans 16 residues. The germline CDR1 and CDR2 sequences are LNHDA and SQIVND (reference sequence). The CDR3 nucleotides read TGTGCCAGTATAGGTTCTTGGGCAGGAGCGGACACTGAAGCTTTCTTT. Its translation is CASIGSWAGADTEAFF.